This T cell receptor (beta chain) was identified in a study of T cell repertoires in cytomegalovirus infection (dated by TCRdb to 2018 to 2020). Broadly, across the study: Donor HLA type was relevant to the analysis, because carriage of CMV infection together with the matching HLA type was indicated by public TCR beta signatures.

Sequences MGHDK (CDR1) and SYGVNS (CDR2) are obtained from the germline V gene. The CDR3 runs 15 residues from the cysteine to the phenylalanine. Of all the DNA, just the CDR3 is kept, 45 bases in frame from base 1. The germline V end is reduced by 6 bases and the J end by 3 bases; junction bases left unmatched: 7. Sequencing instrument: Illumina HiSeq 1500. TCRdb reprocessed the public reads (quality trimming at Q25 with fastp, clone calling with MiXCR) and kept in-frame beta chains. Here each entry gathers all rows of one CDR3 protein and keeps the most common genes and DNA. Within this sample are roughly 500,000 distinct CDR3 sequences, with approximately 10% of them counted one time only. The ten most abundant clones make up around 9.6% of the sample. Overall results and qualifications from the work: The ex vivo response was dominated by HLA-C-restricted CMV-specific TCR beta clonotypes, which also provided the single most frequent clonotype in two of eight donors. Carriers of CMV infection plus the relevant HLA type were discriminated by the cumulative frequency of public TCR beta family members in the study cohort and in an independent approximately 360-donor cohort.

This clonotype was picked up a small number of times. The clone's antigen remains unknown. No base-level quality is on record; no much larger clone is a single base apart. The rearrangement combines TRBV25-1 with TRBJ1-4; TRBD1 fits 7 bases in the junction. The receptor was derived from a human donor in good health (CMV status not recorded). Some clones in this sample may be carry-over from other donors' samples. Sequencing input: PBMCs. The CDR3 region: CASSAPGTANEKLFF. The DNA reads TGTGCCAGCAGCGCTCCCGGGACAGCTAATGAAAAACTGTTTTTT.